This TCR beta chain was recorded in a study of PD-1 blockade in classical Hodgkin lymphoma. Profiling relied on immunoSEQ multiplex PCR, and the TCRdb table lists in-frame clones only, not all of them. The table lists about 100,000 clones, roughly 91% of them singletons. All patients experienced relapse after autologous stem cell transplantation, and brentuximab vedotin exposure was variable. With respect to this clone: Its antigen is undetermined.

Germline CDR1 reads LGHNA; CDR2 reads YSLEER. V was clipped by 4 bases and J by 4 bases, with 10 bases between them. The CDR3 length is 13 residues. Study-level findings and limits: Newly diagnosed patients reportedly had lower baseline TCR diversity than healthy donors.

The material was peripheral blood mononuclear cells (PBMCs), obtained before the second cycle of nivolumab. The TCR sequence derives from a human donor with classical Hodgkin lymphoma. V and J are TRBV4-3 and TRBJ1-2; no clear D gene. The DNA for the CDR3 is TGCGCCAGCAGCCCAACAGATTCCTATGGCTACACCTTC. Translated, it gives CASSPTDSYGYTF.